Below, 12 T cell receptor beta chains from the same sample are listed, as sequenced in a study of T cell responses to AZD1222 COVID-19 vaccine. The assay was immunoSEQ multiplex PCR, and TCRdb's table has in-frame clones only and misses some. The sample shows over 110,000 clones, more than 85% of them seen only once. The sample in question was peripheral blood, obtained on day 0 of AZD1222 vaccination. The receptors stem from an adult in good health.

The chain joins TRBV2 to TRBJ2-1; D is tentatively TRBD1 or TRBD2 (5 bases each). V gave up 6 bases and J gave up 6 bases, with 18 bases separating them. The CDR3 length is 15 residues. CDR1 and CDR2 from the germline V gene are SNHLY and FYNNEI. The CDR3: CASRVGEFPSNEQFF. The CDR3 region has the DNA TGTGCCAGCAGAGTGGGGGAGTTCCCCTCCAATGAGCAGTTCTTC. The variable domain in full, completed from reference TRBV2 and TRBJ2-1, reads EPEVTQTPSHQVTQMGQEVILRCVPISNHLYFYWYRQILGQKVEFLVSFYNNEISEKSEIFDDQFSVERPDGSNFTLKIRSTKLEDSAMYFCASRVGEFPSNEQFFGPGTRLTVL.

This clone came up a few times. The CDR3: CASSLLTGEGSGYTF. CDR3 bases: TGTGCCAGCAGCTTGTTAACAGGGGAGGGGAGTGGCTACACCTTC. The V call is TRBV5-6, the J call TRBJ1-2; 7 nucleotides match TRBD1. Trimming removed 1 base from V and 7 bases from J; junction bases left unmatched: 10. Germline CDR1 is SGHDT and CDR2 is YYEEEE. The CDR3 totals 15 residues.

V and J are TRBV18 and TRBJ2-3; 7 nucleotides line up with TRBD2. Germline CDR1 reads KGHSH; CDR2 reads LQKENI. This CDR3 contains 15 residues. V was pared by 8 bases and J by 0 bases, with 8 bases of the junction left unmatched. CDR3 loop: CASTIREVSTDTQYF. The CDR3 nucleotides read TGTGCCAGCACAATACGGGAGGTCAGCACAGATACGCAGTATTTT.

V usage is TRBV7-2 and J usage is TRBJ1-3; the match to TRBD1 covers 8 bases. Looked up from germline, CDR1 is SGHTA and CDR2 is FQGNSA. The CDR3 consists of 14 residues. V gave up 0 bases and J gave up 11 bases; unmatched junction bases: 6. The chain's CDR3 is CASSLAQGALPIYF. The CDR3 nucleotides are TGTGCCAGCAGCTTAGCCCAGGGGGCGCTTCCCATATATTTT.

The chain joins TRBV6-5 to TRBJ1-2; possible D gene TRBD1, 5 bases. Germline V CDR1 and CDR2: MNHEY, SVGAGI. This CDR3 is built from 15 residues. V was pared by 0 bases and J by 8 bases, with 16 bases between. DNA of the CDR3: TGTGCCAGCAGTTACTCGCTCTGGGGCTCCGGGGGCTACACCTTC. This sequence encodes CASSYSLWGSGGYTF.

The J gene is TRBJ2-5, the V gene TRBV9; D call uncertain. Per germline, CDR1 SGDLS and CDR2 YYNGEE. The ends were cut back, 0 bases at V and 5 bases at J, with 14 bases in the middle. The CDR3 has 15 amino acids. CDR3 sequence: CASSVGASSYETQYF. DNA for the CDR3: TGTGCCAGCAGCGTAGGTGCTAGTTCATATGAGACCCAGTACTTC.

The J gene is TRBJ2-3, the V gene TRBV5-6; TRBD2 might be the D (6 bases). The CDR3 is 17 residues long. CDR1 and CDR2 (germline): SGHDT, YYEEEE. Trimming removed 0 bases at V and 3 bases at J, with 17 bases between. DNA for the CDR3: TGTGCCAGCAGCTTGGGGTACGGAGGGGCGGCTACAGATACGCAGTATTTT. Encoded protein: CASSLGYGGAATDTQYF. Complete variable domain (other parts from reference TRBV5-6 and TRBJ2-3): DAGVTQSPTHLIKTRGQQVTLRCSPKSGHDTVSWYQQALGQGPQFIFQYYEEEERQRGNFPDRFSGHQFPNYSSELNVNALLLGDSALYLCASSLGYGGAATDTQYFGPGTRLTVL.

The chain recombines TRBV3-1 (or the pseudogene TRBV3-2) with TRBJ2-7; D is undetermined. Trimming stripped 4 bases from V and 2 bases from J, with 15 bases between. The CDR3 has 15 residues. CDR1 and CDR2 from the germline V gene are LGHDT and YNNKEL (reference sequence). The CDR3 DNA reads as TGTGCCAGCAGCCTAACCCCGACTGAACCCTACGAGCAGTACTTC. Protein: CASSLTPTEPYEQYF.

The chain combines TRBV28 with TRBJ1-4; 7 positions agree with TRBD1. CDR3 size: 12 residues. Germline values: CDR1 MDHEN, CDR2 SYDVKM. V trimming: 7 bases; J trimming: 8 bases; junction bases outside the gene matches: 4. DNA of the CDR3: TGTGCCAGCAAAGGGACAGCCGAAAAACTGTTTTTT. Translated, it gives CASKGTAEKLFF. Complete variable domain (other parts from reference TRBV28 and TRBJ1-4): DVKVTQSSRYLVKRTGEKVFLECVQDMDHENMFWYRQDPGLGLRLIYFSYDVKMKEKGDIPEGYSVSREKKERFSLILESASTNQTSMYLCASKGTAEKLFFGSGTQLSVL.

The chain uses TRBV18 and TRBJ1-4, with D perhaps TRBD1 (5 bases). V dropped 2 bases and J dropped 0 bases, with 19 bases sitting between them. Germline V lookup: CDR1 KGHSH, CDR2 LQKENI. The CDR3 has 19 amino acids. CDR3 residues: CASSPRAATETATNEKLFF. The CDR3 nucleotides are TGTGCCAGCTCACCAAGGGCGGCGACAGAGACTGCAACTAATGAAAAACTGTTTTTT. The variable domain in full, with the rest retrieved from reference TRBV18 and TRBJ1-4, is NAGVMQNPRHLVRRRGQEARLRCSPMKGHSHVYWYRQLPEEGLKFMVYLQKENIIDESGMPKERFSAEFPKEGPSILRIQQVVRGDSAAYFCASSPRAATETATNEKLFFGSGTQLSVL.

The chain has TRBV18 and TRBJ2-7; 12 bases match TRBD2. CDR1 KGHSH and CDR2 LQKENI come from the germline V gene. This CDR3 region has 15 residues. Unmatched junction bases numbered 5, after V lost 4 bases and J lost 4 bases. The CDR3 nucleotides are TGTGCCAGCTCACGGACTAGCGGGATAACTTACGAGCAGTACTTC. Translation gives CASSRTSGITYEQYF.

The genes are TRBV20-1 and TRBJ2-1; maybe TRBD1 (6 bases). From germline, CDR1 is DFQATT and CDR2 SNEGSKA (reference sequence). There are 11 residues in the CDR3. The V end lost 8 bases, the J end lost 9 bases, and 14 bases lay between the germline ends. The CDR3 loop is CSFQGHGEQFF. The CDR3 DNA follows: TGCAGTTTTCAGGGACACGGTGAGCAGTTCTTC.